This TCR beta chain was recovered during a study of blood T cell repertoires in COVID-19. Study-wide background: Acute-phase and convalescent COVID-19 samples originated in the United States, Italy and Spain. Sources were T cells, B-cell-depleted T cells, or PBMCs; the material itself was cDNA or gDNA.

This CDR3 is 15 amino acids long. With 0 bases removed from V and 1 base from J, the gap between germline ends came to 10 bases. Germline V lookup: CDR1 LGHNA, CDR2 YNFKEQ. In the study's own analysis: Amplification of reference gene primers was used by the study to estimate nucleated cell counts. Only in-frame clones appear in the TCRdb table, and some are missing; sequencing was by immunoSEQ multiplex PCR. The V and J calls and clone size were taken over from that table, and D and trimming were inferred from the DNA. The sample shows 20,000 to 25,000 clones, more than 75% of them seen only once. The sequence derives from a human donor with active COVID-19. The donor label of this sample is uncertain. Sequencing input: peripheral blood. The J gene is TRBJ2-7, the V gene TRBV4-2, with D possibly matching TRBD2 (6 bases). The DNA of the CDR3 is TGTGCCAGCAGCCAAGATCGTCGGGGGTCCTACGAGCAGTACTTC. The encoded protein is CASSQDRRGSYEQYF.